This T cell receptor (beta chain) was found in a study of control samples from healthy donors and cancer patients. CDR3 size: 14 residues. Trimming shortened V by 4 bases and J by 10 bases, and 18 bases separated the two germline ends. The germline V gene has CDR1 SGHTS and CDR2 YDEGEE. Sequencing was performed with immunoSEQ multiplex PCR; in TCRdb, only in-frame clones are kept and a portion is missing. The sample lists about 130,000 clones, about 92% occurring once. The chain couples TRBV5-8 to TRBJ2-1; D uncertain. This clonotype was sampled from a man aged 50 to 60 with head and neck cancer. The sample comprised PBMCs. CDR3 in amino acids: CASSRQYDFTEQFF. In DNA form, the CDR3 reads TGTGCCAGCAGCCGGCAGTACGATTTTACAGAGCAGTTCTTC.